Given below is one T cell receptor beta chain in context. Sequencing ends 3 residues short of the CDR3 end; the germline J gene provides the rest. Data came from immunoSEQ multiplex PCR; TCRdb stores just in-frame clones and leaves some out. The sample table sets out roughly 22,000 clones. These data belong to a study of T cells in women clearing cervical HPV infection. Across the whole study: Only a few women had HLA typing results available.

The V segment lost 1 base and the J segment 4 bases; nucleotides outside the gene matches: 14. The CDR3 length is 20 residues. The V gene's germline CDR1 is MDHEN and CDR2 SYDVKM. The rearrangement uses TRBV28 and TRBJ1-5, with 12 bases fitting TRBD1. Sample: blood buffy coat. The receptor comes from a woman aged 18-69 years with a cervical HPV16 infection that either progressed to CIN3+ or cleared (not recorded which). The covered CDR3 bases are TGTGCCAGCAGTTTATCGTCTACCGGGACAGGGGGCGCGATGAATCAGCCC. It codes for CASSLSSTGTGGAMNQP. The CDR3, in full, reads CASSLSSTGTGGAMNQPQHF. Combining the CDR3 with reference TRBV28 and TRBJ1-5 gives the whole variable domain DVKVTQSSRYLVKRTGEKVFLECVQDMDHENMFWYRQDPGLGLRLIYFSYDVKMKEKGDIPEGYSVSREKKERFSLILESASTNQTSMYLCASSLSSTGTGGAMNQPQHFGDGTRLSIL.